These 13 T cell receptor delta chains were sequenced from one sample in a study of gamma-delta T cells after stem cell transplantation. TCRdb reran clone calling via CATT on the RT-PCR reads. Of about 4,600 delta-chain clones listed, around 2% are singletons. Sequencing input: gamma-delta T cells. These receptors all come from a human donor. It is not recorded whose cells these are; they may come from a transplant donor.

This clone has a handful of counts. The same CDR3 can be traced to other DNA sequences in this sample. This chain joins TRDV2 and TRDJ1; 8 bases fit TRDD3. Trimming took 0 bases from V and 2 from J; bases not matched to a gene: 10. CDR1 and CDR2 from the germline V gene are GEAIGNYY and EKD. CDR3 length equals 17 residues. CDR3 DNA sequence: TGTGCCTGTGACACCGTTTCGACTGGGGGGTCAACCGATAAACTCATCTTT. Amino acids: CACDTVSTGGSTDKLIF.

The chain links TRDV2 to TRDJ1; 11 nucleotides agree with TRDD3. After removal of 3 bases from V and 2 bases from J, the junction contained 10 bases not matched to a gene. CDR3 size: 17 residues. The germline gives CDR1 GEAIGNYY, CDR2 EKD. CDR3 nucleotide sequence: TGTGCCTGTGACTCCATAGTGGGGGATACGAGGACCGATAAACTCATCTTT. It translates to CACDSIVGDTRTDKLIF.

This clone was observed a handful of times. A far more abundant clone sits one base away, making this likely a read error. The same CDR3 arises from other DNA sequences in this sample as well. V gene TRDV2 combines with J gene TRDJ1, with 11 bases lining up with TRDD3. The CDR3 runs to 15 residues. Looked up from germline, CDR1 is GEAIGNYY and CDR2 is EKD. The chain's CDR3 is CACDTLGDTSDKLIF. The CDR3 DNA follows: TGTGCCTGTGACACTCTGGGGGATACCAGCGATAAGCTCATCTTT.

The sample holds a few counts of this clone. The V gene is TRDV2, the J gene TRDJ1, with 13 nucleotides matching TRDD3. Germline loops: CDR1 GEAIGNYY, CDR2 EKD. The J segment lost 0 bases and the V segment lost 3 bases, leaving 9 bases of the junction unmatched. The length of the CDR3 is 18 residues. The CDR3 region is CACDPVLGDTRDTDKLIF. Here the CDR3 DNA reads TGTGCCTGTGACCCGGTACTGGGGGATACGCGGGACACCGATAAACTCATCTTT.

The chain couples TRDV2 to TRDJ1; 7 nucleotides agree with TRDD3. J gave up 0 bases and V 4 bases, and 7 bases lay outside the gene matches. The CDR3 has 15 amino acids. CDR1 and CDR2 (germline): GEAIGNYY, EKD. The CDR3 loop is CACERLGVHTDKLIF. In DNA form, the CDR3 reads TGTGCCTGTGAGAGGCTGGGGGTTCACACCGATAAACTCATCTTT.

This clone has more than one count but fewer than ten. The chain carries TRDV2 and TRDJ3; TRDD3 aligns across 13 bases. Germline V gives CDR1 GEAIGNYY, CDR2 EKD. CDR3 size: 18 residues. V was clipped by 3 bases and J by 5 bases; unmatched bases: 6. CDR3 nucleotide sequence: TGTGCCTGTGACGCCGTACTGGGGGATACGCGGGACACCCGACAGATGTTTTTC. Amino acid sequence: CACDAVLGDTRDTRQMFF.

This clone came up a few times. CDR3 nucleotide sequence: TGTGCCTGTGACGCCATACTGGGGGATACGGCGGCAGGGCTCATCTTT. Its translation: CACDAILGDTAAGLIF. V is TRDV2 and J is TRDJ1, with 13 bases fitting TRDD3. Germline trimming cut 3 bases from V and 11 bases from J; bases unmatched to any gene: 14. The CDR3 loop spans 16 amino acids. Germline assignment: CDR1 GEAIGNYY and CDR2 EKD.

Regarding this clone: The protein TCRdb gives is from a much larger clone and does not agree with this DNA's translation at residue 3, likely a read error; the protein shown here comes from the DNA. The CDR3 sequence: CARDQLGWDTDKLIF. CDR3 bases: TGTGCCCGTGACCAGCTTGGTTGGGACACCGATAAACTCATCTTT. The rearrangement joins TRDV2 to TRDJ1; D is undetermined. The CDR3 runs 15 residues. Germline V gene sequence: CDR1 GEAIGNYY, CDR2 EKD.

Notes on this clone: The TCRdb record carries a much larger clone's protein, which differs from this DNA's translation at residue 17; a read error is the likely cause, and the protein listed here is the DNA translation. This chain joins TRDV2 and TRDJ1; TRDD3 agrees at 11 bases. CDR3 size: 19 residues. Germline-derived CDR1 and CDR2 are GEAIGNYY and EKD. CDR3 sequence reads: CACDTVGGGYAEYTDKPIF. The CDR3 DNA sequence: TGTGCCTGTGACACCGTTGGTGGGGGATACGCGGAGTACACCGATAAACCCATCTTT.

Regarding this clone: One base away lies a much larger clone, so this may be a sequencing read error. The same CDR3 also results from other DNA sequences found in this sample. CDR3 coding DNA: TGTGCCTGTGACATACTGGGGGATACGGCCTGGGACACCCGACAGATGTTTTTC. It specifies CACDILGDTAWDTRQMFF. J is TRDJ3 and V is TRDV2; TRDD3 matches 13 bases. The CDR3 length is 18 residues. Germline values: CDR1 GEAIGNYY, CDR2 EKD. The V gene end was trimmed by 2 bases and the J gene end by 2 bases; junction bases not matched to a gene: 2.

This clone was detected only a few times. The TCRdb protein comes from a much larger clone and disagrees with this DNA's translation at residue 3, likely due to a read error; the protein given here is derived from the DNA. J is TRDJ1 and V is TRDV2; 8 positions match TRDD3. CDR3 length: 17 amino acids. Germline CDR1 reads GEAIGNYY; CDR2 reads EKD. CDR3 DNA sequence: TGTGCCCGTGACACCCTTACTGGGGGTTCGTACACCGATAAACTCATCTTT. Protein: CARDTLTGGSYTDKLIF.

The chain is built from TRDV2 and TRDJ3; 7 bases are shared with TRDD3. The junction had 11 bases not matched to a gene; V was cut back by 3 bases and J by 1 base. The CDR3 is 19 amino acids. Germline V gene data show CDR1 as GEAIGNYY and CDR2 as EKD. CDR3 protein: CACDSTGAPRSWDTRQMFF. In nucleotides, the CDR3 is TGTGCCTGTGACTCTACTGGGGCCCCTAGGTCCTGGGACACCCGACAGATGTTTTTC.

The sample holds a few counts of this clone. J is TRDJ1 and V is TRDV2; 8 bases map to TRDD3. Per the germline V gene, CDR1 is GEAIGNYY and CDR2 is EKD. This CDR3 contains 14 residues. Unmatched junction bases numbered 3, after V lost 4 bases and J lost 0 bases. CDR3 in amino acids: CACEGLGDTDKLIF. As DNA, the CDR3 is TGTGCCTGTGAGGGACTGGGGGACACCGATAAACTCATCTTT.